What follows are 13 T cell receptor beta chains derived from one specimen sequenced in a study of T cell repertoires in cytomegalovirus infection. TCRdb itself ran the reads through MiXCR, one entry per CDR3 protein. Of some 350,000 distinct CDR3 sequences in the sample, 15% to 20% are singletons; the top ten hold approximately 10%. Sequencing used PBMCs. All receptors derive from a human donor in good health (CMV status not recorded). Some clones in this sample may be carry-over from other donors' samples.

This clonotype was detected many times. The rearrangement joins TRBV6-6 to TRBJ1-2; TRBD1 matches 8 bases. The CDR3 runs 14 residues. The germline V gene encodes CDR1 MNHNY and CDR2 SVGAGI (reference sequence). V lost 2 bases and J lost 6; bases outside the gene matches: 5. This CDR3 reads CASSYVQGADGYTF. The CDR3 DNA follows: TGTGCCAGCAGTTACGTCCAGGGGGCGGATGGCTACACCTTC.

The genes are TRBV12-3 or TRBV12-4 and TRBJ2-3; no clear D gene. The CDR3 has 13 residues. The V end was cut by 5 bases, the J end by 3 bases, with 9 bases between. The CDR3 loop is CASSPQWTDTQYF. CDR3 DNA sequence: TGTGCCAGCAGTCCCCAATGGACAGATACGCAGTATTTT.

This clonotype was detected only a few times. The V gene is TRBV20-1, the J gene TRBJ1-4; no reliable D call. The V gene's germline CDR1 is DFQATT and CDR2 SNEGSKA (reference sequence). V was shortened by 3 bases and J by 11 bases, with 10 bases between the two germline ends. The CDR3 extends over 11 amino acids. CDR3 protein: CSASGQTKLFF. The CDR3 DNA follows: TGCAGTGCTAGTGGGCAAACTAAACTGTTTTTT.

This clonotype was seen ten or more times. The chain is built from TRBV6-5 and TRBJ2-5; 9 positions agree with TRBD2. Germline V gene lookup returns CDR1 MNHEY and CDR2 SVGAGI. The CDR3 runs 17 residues. V lost 0 bases, J lost 2 bases, and 7 bases stayed unmatched. DNA of the CDR3: TGTGCCAGCAGTTACTCCCATCCGACTAGCGGTCAAGAGACCCAGTACTTC. This encodes CASSYSHPTSGQETQYF.

The rearrangement joins TRBV5-1 to TRBJ1-3; unclear D gene. The germline CDR1 and CDR2 sequences are SGHRS and YFSETQ. V was shortened by 0 bases and J by 2 bases, with 9 bases between the two germline ends. This CDR3 region has 15 residues. Here the CDR3 reads CASSLEGVTGNTIYF. CDR3 in DNA: TGCGCCAGCAGCTTGGAGGGAGTAACTGGAAACACCATATATTTT.

The chain has TRBV9 and TRBJ2-6; D might be TRBD2 (6 bases). The germline CDR1 and CDR2 sequences are SGDLS and YYNGEE. V shed 4 bases and J shed 1 base, with 21 bases lying between them. The CDR3 is 19 residues long. The CDR3 spells CASSPYRGKGRSGANVLTF. DNA for the CDR3: TGTGCCAGCAGCCCGTATCGAGGGAAGGGGAGGTCTGGGGCCAACGTCCTGACTTTC.

This clonotype was counted many times. The chain couples TRBV6-1 to TRBJ1-1; 10 nucleotides line up with TRBD1. This CDR3 spans 16 amino acids. Germline V gene sequence: CDR1 MNHNS, CDR2 SASEGT. V lost 1 base to trimming and J lost 4 bases; unmatched junction nucleotides: 6. Here the CDR3 DNA reads TGTGCCAGCAGTGAAGGGACAGGGGGTTCGCTCACTGAAGCTTTCTTT. It codes for CASSEGTGGSLTEAFF.

The chain recombines TRBV23-1 with TRBJ2-7, with 9 bases identical to TRBD1. TRBV23-1 is an ORF, with its function uncertain. The CDR3 runs 18 residues. V was pared by 3 bases and J by 1 base, with 13 bases of the junction left unmatched. This CDR3 is CASSHPTSRDRESYEQYF. The CDR3 nucleotides are TGCGCCAGCAGTCATCCCACCTCCCGGGACAGGGAGTCCTACGAGCAGTACTTC.

This sequence joins TRBV7-3 and TRBJ2-7; TRBD1 might be the D (6 bases). Trimming pared 4 bases from V and 6 bases from J, leaving 13 bases between. CDR3 size: 13 residues. The germline CDR1 and CDR2 sequences are SGHTA and FQGTGA. DNA of the CDR3: TGTGCCAGCAGCTCCCCCCAGGGGCCCGAGCAGTACTTC. This translates into CASSSPQGPEQYF.

V usage is TRBV19 and J usage is TRBJ1-5; 10 bases align to TRBD1. The CDR3 is 16 residues long. From germline, CDR1 is LNHDA and CDR2 SQIVND (reference sequence). The V gene end was trimmed by 7 bases and the J gene end by 5 bases; junction bases not matched to a gene: 11. CDR3 in amino acids: CASTQSRDRGHQPQHF. The CDR3 DNA reads as TGTGCCAGTACCCAAAGCAGGGACAGGGGCCATCAGCCCCAGCATTTT.

This clonotype was recorded at least ten times. This chain uses TRBV12-3 or TRBV12-4 with TRBJ1-6; D unclear. Trimming stripped 6 bases from V and 10 bases from J, with 13 bases between. This CDR3 is 13 amino acids long. The CDR3 sequence: CASSLQADSPLHF. The CDR3 DNA sequence: TGTGCCAGCAGCTTGCAGGCCGACTCACCCCTCCACTTT.

The sample holds a few counts of this clonotype. The chain recombines TRBV20-1 with TRBJ2-5; D not resolved. Trimming took off 3 bases at V and 0 bases at J, with 11 bases between the two ends. This CDR3 region has 14 residues. Germline loops: CDR1 DFQATT, CDR2 SNEGSKA (reference sequence). The CDR3 here is CSASLGWYQETQYF. Written as DNA, the CDR3 is TGCAGTGCTAGTTTGGGGTGGTACCAAGAGACCCAGTACTTC.

This clonotype was picked up a small number of times. This chain joins TRBV2 and TRBJ1-5; D might be TRBD1 (5 bases). Germline V gene data show CDR1 as SNHLY and CDR2 as FYNNEI. Deletions cut 7 bases from V and 7 bases from J, with 14 bases between. There are 13 residues in the CDR3. In nucleotides, the CDR3 is TGTGCCAGCAATCGTCGAGGGGACCAGCCCCAGCATTTT. Its translation is CASNRRGDQPQHF.